The 11 T cell receptor beta chains listed next were all sequenced from one sample in a study of blood T cell repertoires in COVID-19. Using immunoSEQ multiplex PCR, the repertoire was profiled, and TCRdb retains in-frame clones only, with some absent. The sample comprises some 260,000 clones, roughly 91% of which are singletons, and about 0.99% rests with the top ten. Sequencing was done on a sample of peripheral blood. These receptors originate from a woman in her thirties or forties who had recovered from COVID-19.

V and J are TRBV30 and TRBJ1-3; 7 bases map to TRBD1. V shed 3 bases, J shed 2 bases, and the junction held 7 bases outside the gene matches. This CDR3 has 15 residues. The germline CDR1 and CDR2 sequences are GTSNPN and SVGIG (reference sequence). The DNA for the CDR3 is TGTGCCTGGAGCCCAAATACAGGGGCTGGAAACACCATATATTTT. Translated, it gives CAWSPNTGAGNTIYF.

The chain is built from TRBV5-1 and TRBJ1-5; D might be TRBD1 (6 bases). The CDR3 extends over 15 amino acids. Germline V gene sequence: CDR1 SGHRS, CDR2 YFSETQ. The V end lost 4 bases, the J end lost 5 bases, and 16 bases lay between the germline ends. This CDR3 reads CASSPQAGADQPQHF. CDR3 in DNA: TGCGCCAGCAGCCCCCAGGCGGGGGCGGATCAGCCCCAGCATTTT.

The chain employs TRBV5-1 and TRBJ2-2, with 12 bases aligning to TRBD2. This CDR3 has 15 residues. The germline V gene encodes CDR1 SGHRS and CDR2 YFSETQ. V lost 4 bases and J lost 5; bases outside the gene matches: 3. CDR3 DNA: TGCGCCAGCAGCACTAGCGGGAGGCGTACCGGGGAGCTGTTTTTT. Translating it yields CASSTSGRRTGELFF.

The CDR3 nucleotides are TGTGCCAGCAGTGACCAGCCCACAGGGGGCTTTGGCTACACCTTC. Translating it yields CASSDQPTGGFGYTF. The chain links TRBV6-4 to TRBJ1-2; 9 bases line up with TRBD1. The CDR3 runs to 15 residues. J was trimmed by 7 bases and V by 2 bases; bases with no gene match: 8. Germline V CDR1 and CDR2: MRHNA, SNTAGT.

This chain connects TRBV5-1 to TRBJ2-6; D is possibly TRBD1 (6 bases). CDR1 SGHRS and CDR2 YFSETQ come from the germline V gene. CDR3 length equals 16 residues. Trimming pared 4 bases from V and 4 bases from J, leaving 15 bases between. CDR3 nucleotides: TGCGCCAGCAGCAGCAGGGGCCCAGGGGGGGCCAACGTCCTGACTTTC. It specifies CASSSRGPGGANVLTF.

The chain recombines TRBV7-9 with TRBJ2-4, with a possible D match to TRBD2 (5 bases). This CDR3 spans 11 amino acids. V shed 5 bases and J shed 10 bases, with 9 bases lying between them. Germline CDR1 and CDR2: SEHNR and FQNEAQ (reference sequence). CDR3 sequence (DNA): TGTGCCAGCAGCCCGGACTTGATTCAGTACTTC. It is translated as CASSPDLIQYF.

The chain is built from TRBV21-1 and TRBJ1-2; the tabulated D call, TRBD1, remains unverified against the DNA. TRBV21-1 is termed a pseudogene. The CDR3 totals 15 residues. The CDR3 reads CASSARDTTLDGYTF. CDR3 nucleotide sequence: TGTGCCAGCAGCGCCCGGGACACCACTTTGGATGGCTACACCTTC.

V and J are TRBV14 and TRBJ1-2, with 7 positions matching TRBD1. CDR1 SGHDN and CDR2 FVKESK come from the germline V gene. CDR3 length equals 14 residues. J lost 3 bases, V lost 4 bases, and 5 bases had no gene match. In DNA, the CDR3 is TGTGCCAGCAGCCCTCCGGGACAGTACTATGGCTACACCTTC. Its protein is CASSPPGQYYGYTF.

In its sample, this clone was seen a few times. The chain links TRBV7-9 to TRBJ1-2, with D possibly matching TRBD1 (6 bases). The germline gives CDR1 SEHNR, CDR2 FQNEAQ (reference sequence). The CDR3 loop spans 15 amino acids. The germline V and J ends were trimmed by 6 bases and 3 bases, with 17 bases remaining between them. CDR3 protein: CASRSVPGQYYGYTF. In nucleotides, the CDR3 is TGTGCCAGCAGATCAGTCCCTGGACAGTACTATGGCTACACCTTC.

This chain connects TRBV2 to TRBJ1-5; 7 bases line up with TRBD1. The length of the CDR3 is 15 residues. V was clipped by 6 bases and J by 5 bases; unmatched bases: 10. Germline assignment: CDR1 SNHLY and CDR2 FYNNEI. Written as DNA, the CDR3 is TGTGCCAGCAGCTATACAGGGGTGGGTGATCAGCCCCAGCATTTT. Translation: CASSYTGVGDQPQHF.

CDR3 sequence reads: CAWSRRGGARPNTEAFF. The CDR3, as DNA: TGTGCCTGGAGCCGGAGGGGGGGGGCCCGTCCCAACACTGAAGCTTTCTTT. The rearrangement links TRBV30 to TRBJ1-1, with D perhaps TRBD1 (6 bases). Trimming took 3 bases from V and 2 from J, leaving 22 bases between them. CDR3 length: 17 amino acids. CDR1 is GTSNPN and CDR2 is SVGIG in the germline V gene (reference sequence).